The subject of this entry is one T cell receptor (beta chain). Its specificity is not known. Germline CDR1 reads SGHTA; CDR2 reads FQGNSA. Between the trimmed V and J ends, which lost 4 bases and 0 bases, there was a span of 13 bases. The CDR3 consists of 16 residues. This sample is part of a study of PD-1 blockade in mismatch repair-deficient tumors. The wider study: Enrolled about 2013-2017, patients had progressing, pretreated mismatch repair-deficient cancers of approximately 13 types. The study, taken as a whole, reports: Tumor-resident clones, often absent from pretreatment blood, expanded after pembrolizumab and then contracted.

The table came from immunoSEQ multiplex PCR; TCRdb's copy has only in-frame clones and leaves some out. The sample holds 70,000 to 90,000 clones, approximately 78% seen once. PCR or immunohistochemistry showed mismatch repair deficiency in every enrolled patient. A few pembrolizumab responders had their TCRs sequenced. The sequence was collected from an adult with mismatch repair-deficient cancer. This chain uses TRBV7-2 with TRBJ2-1, with D hard to call. The sample consisted of peripheral blood, taken 44 weeks after starting pembrolizumab. CDR3 DNA sequence: TGTGCCAGCAGCTCCTCATCCCCGGGCTCCTACAATGAGCAGTTCTTC. This gives the protein CASSSSSPGSYNEQFF.